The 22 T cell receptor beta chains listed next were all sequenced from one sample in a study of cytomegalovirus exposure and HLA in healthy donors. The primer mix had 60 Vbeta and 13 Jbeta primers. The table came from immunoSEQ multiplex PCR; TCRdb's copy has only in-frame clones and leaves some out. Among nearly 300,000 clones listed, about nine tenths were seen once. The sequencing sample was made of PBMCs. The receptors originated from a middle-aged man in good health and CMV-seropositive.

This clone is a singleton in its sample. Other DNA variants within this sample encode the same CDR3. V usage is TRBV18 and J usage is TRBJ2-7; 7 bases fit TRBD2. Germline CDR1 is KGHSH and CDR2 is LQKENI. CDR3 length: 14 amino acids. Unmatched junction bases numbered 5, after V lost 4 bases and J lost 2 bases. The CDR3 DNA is TGTGCCAGCTCACTTCCAGGACTAGCCTACGAGCAGTACTTC. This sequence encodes CASSLPGLAYEQYF.

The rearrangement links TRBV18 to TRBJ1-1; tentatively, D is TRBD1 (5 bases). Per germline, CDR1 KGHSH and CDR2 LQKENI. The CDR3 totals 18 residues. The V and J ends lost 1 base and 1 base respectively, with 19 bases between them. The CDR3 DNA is TGTGCCAGCTCACCACGGGTTTTAGGCCAGGGAACGAACACTGAAGCTTTCTTT. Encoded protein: CASSPRVLGQGTNTEAFF.

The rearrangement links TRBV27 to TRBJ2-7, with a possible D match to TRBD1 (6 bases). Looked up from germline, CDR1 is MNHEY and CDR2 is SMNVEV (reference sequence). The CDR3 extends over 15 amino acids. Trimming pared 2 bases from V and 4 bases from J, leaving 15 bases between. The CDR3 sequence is CASSLREQGGYEQYF. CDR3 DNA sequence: TGTGCCAGCAGTTTACGAGAACAGGGCGGATACGAGCAGTACTTC.

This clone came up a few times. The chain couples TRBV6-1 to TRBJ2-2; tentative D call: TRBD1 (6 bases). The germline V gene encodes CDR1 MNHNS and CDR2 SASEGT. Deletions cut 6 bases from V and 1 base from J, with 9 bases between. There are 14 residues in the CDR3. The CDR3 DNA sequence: TGTGCCAGCAGGTGGACAGAGAACACCGGGGAGCTGTTTTTT. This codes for CASRWTENTGELFF.

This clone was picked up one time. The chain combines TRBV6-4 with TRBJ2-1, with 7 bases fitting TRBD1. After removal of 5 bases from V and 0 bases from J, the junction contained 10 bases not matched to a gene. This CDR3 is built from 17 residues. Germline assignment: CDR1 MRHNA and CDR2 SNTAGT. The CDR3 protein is CASSPRGQMSSYNEQFF. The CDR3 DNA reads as TGTGCCAGCAGTCCCCGGGGACAGATGAGCTCCTACAATGAGCAGTTCTTC.

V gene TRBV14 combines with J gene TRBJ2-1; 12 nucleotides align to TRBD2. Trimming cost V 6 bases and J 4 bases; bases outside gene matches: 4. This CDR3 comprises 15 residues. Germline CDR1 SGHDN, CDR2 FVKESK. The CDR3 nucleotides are TGTGCCAGCAGTCCGGGACTAGCGGGTTACAATGAGCAGTTCTTC. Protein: CASSPGLAGYNEQFF. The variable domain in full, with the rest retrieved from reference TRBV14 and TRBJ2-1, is EAGVTQFPSHSVIEKGQTVTLRCDPISGHDNLYWYRRVMGKEIKFLLHFVKESKQDESGMPNNRFLAERTGGTYSTLKVQPAELEDSGVYFCASSPGLAGYNEQFFGPGTRLTVL.

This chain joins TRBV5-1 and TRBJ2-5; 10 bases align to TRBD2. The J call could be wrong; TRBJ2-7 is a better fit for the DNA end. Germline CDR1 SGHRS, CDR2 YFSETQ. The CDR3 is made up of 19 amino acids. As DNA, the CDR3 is TGCGCCAGCAGCTTGGAGTGGGTAGCGGGAGGAACGATCTCCTACGAGCAGTACTTC. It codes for CASSLEWVAGGTISYEQYF.

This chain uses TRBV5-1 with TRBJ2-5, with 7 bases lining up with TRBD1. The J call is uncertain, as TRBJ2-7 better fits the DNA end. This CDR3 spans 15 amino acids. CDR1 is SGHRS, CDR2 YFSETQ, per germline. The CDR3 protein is CASSLRQGVHYEQYF. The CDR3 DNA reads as TGCGCCAGCAGCTTGAGGCAGGGGGTCCACTACGAGCAGTACTTC.

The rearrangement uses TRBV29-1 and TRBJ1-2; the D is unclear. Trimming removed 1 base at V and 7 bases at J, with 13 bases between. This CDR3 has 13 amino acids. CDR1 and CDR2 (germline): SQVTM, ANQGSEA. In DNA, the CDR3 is TGCAGCGTTGAAGTCGCCAGGCGAATTGGCTACACCTTC. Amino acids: CSVEVARRIGYTF. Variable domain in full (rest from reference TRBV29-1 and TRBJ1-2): SAVISQKPSRDICQRGTSLTIQCQVDSQVTMMFWYRQQPGQSLTLIATANQGSEATYESGFVIDKFPISRPNLTFSTLTVSNMSPEDSSIYLCSVEVARRIGYTFGSGTRLTVV.

CDR3 DNA: TGTGCCAGTAGTTCCGGGAACGAGGCAAATTCACCCCTCCACTTT. Translating it yields CASSSGNEANSPLHF. The chain carries TRBV19 and TRBJ1-6; D unclear. Trimming left V 5 bases short and J 7 bases short, with 15 bases between. The CDR3 runs 15 residues. Germline V gene data show CDR1 as LNHDA and CDR2 as SQIVND (reference sequence).

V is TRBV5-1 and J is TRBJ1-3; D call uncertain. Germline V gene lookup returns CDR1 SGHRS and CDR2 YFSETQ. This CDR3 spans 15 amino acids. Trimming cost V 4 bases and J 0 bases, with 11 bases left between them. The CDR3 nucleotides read TGCGCCAGCAGCCCCCTCAGTAACTCTGGAAACACCATATATTTT. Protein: CASSPLSNSGNTIYF.

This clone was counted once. CDR3 amino acids: CASHPRSPDTQYF. The CDR3 DNA sequence: TGTGCCAGCCATCCCCGGTCCCCAGATACGCAGTATTTT. The genes are TRBV6-5 and TRBJ2-3; D is unresolved. V shed 8 bases and J shed 4 bases, with 13 bases lying between them. The CDR3 has 13 residues. CDR1 and CDR2 (germline): MNHEY, SVGAGI.

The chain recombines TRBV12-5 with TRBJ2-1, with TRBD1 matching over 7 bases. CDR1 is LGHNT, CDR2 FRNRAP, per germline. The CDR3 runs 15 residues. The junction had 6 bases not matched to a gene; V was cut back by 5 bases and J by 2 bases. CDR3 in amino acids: CASGPGQNPYNEQFF. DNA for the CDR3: TGTGCTAGTGGTCCGGGACAGAATCCCTACAATGAGCAGTTCTTC.

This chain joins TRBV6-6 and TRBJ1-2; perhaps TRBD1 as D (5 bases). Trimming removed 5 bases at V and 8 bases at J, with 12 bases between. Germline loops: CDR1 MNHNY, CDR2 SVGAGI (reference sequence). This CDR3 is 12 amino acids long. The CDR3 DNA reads TGTGCCAGCAGTACATGGGGCGCGGGCTACACCTTC. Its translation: CASSTWGAGYTF.

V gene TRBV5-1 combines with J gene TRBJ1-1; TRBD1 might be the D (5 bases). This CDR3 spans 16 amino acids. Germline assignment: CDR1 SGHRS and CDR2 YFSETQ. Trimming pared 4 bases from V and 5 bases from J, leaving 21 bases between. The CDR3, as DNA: TGCGCCAGCAGCCCCCCGGGTAGGGGAAGAGAGACTGAAGCTTTCTTT. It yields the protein CASSPPGRGRETEAFF. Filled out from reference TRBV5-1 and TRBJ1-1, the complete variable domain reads KAGVTQTPRYLIKTRGQQVTLSCSPISGHRSVSWYQQTPGQGLQFLFEYFSETQRNKGNFPGRFSGRQFSNSRSEMNVSTLELGDSALYLCASSPPGRGRETEAFFGQGTRLTVV.

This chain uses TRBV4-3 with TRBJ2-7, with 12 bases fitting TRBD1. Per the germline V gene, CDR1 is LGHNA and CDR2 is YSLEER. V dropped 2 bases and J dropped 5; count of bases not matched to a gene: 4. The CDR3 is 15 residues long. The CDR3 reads CASSQTGTGGDEQYF. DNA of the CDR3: TGCGCCAGCAGCCAAACCGGGACAGGGGGCGACGAGCAGTACTTC.

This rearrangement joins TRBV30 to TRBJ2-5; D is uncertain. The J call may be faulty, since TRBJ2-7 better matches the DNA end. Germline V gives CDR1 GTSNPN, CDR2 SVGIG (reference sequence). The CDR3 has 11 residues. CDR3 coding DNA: TGTGCCTGGCTGTCCTCCTACGAGCAGTACTTC. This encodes CAWLSSYEQYF.

The DNA of the CDR3 is TGTGCCAGCAGTGTCCGGAAGGGGATGAGTGAAGCTTTCTTT. This encodes CASSVRKGMSEAFF. The chain recombines TRBV6-1 with TRBJ1-1, with D maybe TRBD1 (5 bases). V lost 4 bases and J 7 bases, leaving 16 bases between the germline ends. The CDR3 is made up of 14 amino acids. The germline V gene has CDR1 MNHNS and CDR2 SASEGT.

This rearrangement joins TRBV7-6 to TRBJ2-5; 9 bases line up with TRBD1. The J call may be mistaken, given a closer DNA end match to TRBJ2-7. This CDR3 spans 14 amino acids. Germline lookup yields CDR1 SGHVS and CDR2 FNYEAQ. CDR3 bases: TGTGCCAGCAGCTCGGGACAGGGTTCCTACGAGCAGTACTTC. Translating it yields CASSSGQGSYEQYF.

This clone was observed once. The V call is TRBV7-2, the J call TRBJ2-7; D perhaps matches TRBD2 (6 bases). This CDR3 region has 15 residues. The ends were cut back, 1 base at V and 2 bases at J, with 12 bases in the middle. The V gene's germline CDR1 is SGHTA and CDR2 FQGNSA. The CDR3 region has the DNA TGTGCCAGCAGCTTAGTGTCGGGACTCCCCTACGAGCAGTACTTC. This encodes CASSLVSGLPYEQYF.

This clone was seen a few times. The chain's CDR3 is CASSGYRGHYEQYF. The CDR3 bases are TGTGCCAGCAGTGGATACAGGGGGCATTACGAGCAGTACTTC. V usage is TRBV6-1 and J usage is TRBJ2-7; 9 bases align to TRBD1. CDR1 is MNHNS and CDR2 is SASEGT in the germline V gene. The length of the CDR3 is 14 residues. The ends lost 4 bases at V and 4 bases at J; junction bases unmatched: 5.

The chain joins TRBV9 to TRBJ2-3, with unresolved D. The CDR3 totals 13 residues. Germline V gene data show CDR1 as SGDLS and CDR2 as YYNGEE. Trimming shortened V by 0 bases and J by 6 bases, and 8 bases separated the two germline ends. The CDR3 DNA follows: TGTGCCAGCAGCGTAGCCCCTTCGGATACGCAGTATTTT. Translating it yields CASSVAPSDTQYF.